This T cell receptor (beta chain) is from a study of molecular identifiers for immune sequencing clone quantification (dated by TCRdb to between 2018 and 2020). For the wider study: For a replicate experiment, the RNA from either 20,000 or 100,000 naive CD8 T cells was divided into five aliquots, and four of those aliquots went on to sequencing. CD8 T cells were used in a methods study to benchmark molecular-identifier clustering-based TCR repertoire sequencing (MIDCIRS) and TCR RNA copy counting.

Libraries of naive CD8 T cells were generated from about 19,000 to 1,100,000 sorted cells, with 10%, 30% or 50% of the purified RNA used. Naive CD8 T cells, defined as CD8+CD4-CCR7+CD45RA+, were FACS-sorted into RLT Plus buffer on a BD FACSAria II. Roughly ten TCR copies' worth of Jurkat RNA were spiked into about 20,000-1,000,000 naive CD8 T cell samples to test detection sensitivity. CD8 T cells were enriched using RosetteSep CD8+ T Cell Enrichment Cocktail and Ficoll-Paque, and the enriched cells then underwent ACK red cell lysis. This clonotype was counted at least ten times. The antigen this receptor binds is unknown. Qualities for individual bases were not recorded, and no much larger clone is one base off. The library was made by PCR. For sequencing, a NextSeq 500 was employed. Bulk TCR libraries were generated as previously described, with the TCR primers listed in Table S5 used. Purification of total RNA was performed with the Qiagen AllPrep DNA/RNA kit. Before analysis, reads from multiple sequencing runs of the same library were pooled. Concerning the study's data processing: Reads were retained only if their TCR constant sequence matched exactly, and those retained reads were trimmed to 150 nt and grouped according to their 12-nt molecular barcodes. Within each barcode group, reads were sub-clustered at a 15% Levenshtein threshold, and quality-weighted consensus sequences were built per RNA molecule. Non-functional sequences were excluded, and lower-count sequences lying one edit away from another sequence were also excluded. Based on fitting two negative binomial distributions, any barcode sub-cluster with under 20% of the maximum read count was discarded. Using fastp trimming at Q25 and MiXCR clonotype assembly, TCRdb reanalyzed the public sequencing data and kept in-frame beta chains. When rows share a CDR3 protein, they turn into one entry using the most common DNA and genes. These V and J calls derive from TCRdb rather than the authors' analysis. The sample includes about 320,000 distinct CDR3 sequences, with roughly 24% observed a single time. The ten most abundant clones make up approximately 0.74% of the sample.

Sequences SQVTM (CDR1) and ANQGSEA (CDR2) are obtained from the germline V gene. At the junction V is shortened by 4 bases and J by 0 bases, with 8 bases in between. The CDR3 covers 13 residues, taking in both the cysteine and the phenylalanine. Kept here is only the CDR3 DNA, which spans 39 bases and is read in frame from base 1. On the study overall, not on this receptor specifically: Identical TCR molecules sharing a barcode could cause highly expanded clone sizes to be underestimated. The naive libraries included spiked-in Jurkat TCR RNA (roughly eleven copies' worth), and this Jurkat TCR RNA is not part of the donor repertoire. Spiked-in Jurkat TCR RNA equivalent to a single cell was reported to be detectable even among 980,000 or so naive CD8 T cells. In CMV-specific effector cells, clones with more than 20 RNA copies accounted for over 98% of molecules, whereas in naive cells such clones accounted for under 1%. About 2.9 recovered TCR RNA copies per cell were obtained by modeling, versus around 10 by digital PCR, implying a capture efficiency of roughly 32%. Without barcode sub-clustering, chimeric consensus sequences inflated TCR diversity; chimeras reached as high as 47%.

Material: naive CD8+ T cells from blood, with Jurkat cell RNA spiked in. What the cell subset or site label conveys for this sample: FACS-sorted CD8+CD4-CCR7+CD45RA+ naive T cells. Recombination connected TRBV29-1 to TRBJ2-3; TRBD2 is perhaps the D gene, given 6 matching bases. The clonotype originates from a human donor in good health. Some libraries in this study had Jurkat cell RNA spiked in. The nucleotide sequence reads as follows: TGCAGCGTTGTTGCGGGGAGCACAGATACGCAGTATTTT. Translated, this gives CSVVAGSTDTQYF.